The 30 T cell receptor beta chains in this list originate from one sample, sequenced in a study of blood T cell repertoires in COVID-19. Generated by immunoSEQ multiplex PCR, the TCRdb table keeps only in-frame clones and is missing some. Of 200,000 to 250,000 clones in the sample, about 91% are singletons; the top ten hold around 10%. The specimen sequenced was PBMCs or T cells enriched from blood (not recorded which). The receptors derive from a man aged 18 to 29 with acute COVID-19.

This clone was seen once. This sequence joins TRBV11-3 and TRBJ2-1; 8 bases are shared with TRBD1. Germline V CDR1 and CDR2: SGHNT, YENEEA. Unmatched junction bases numbered 11, after V lost 4 bases and J lost 0 bases. This CDR3 contains 18 residues. CDR3 protein: CASSSYYLQGDSYNEQFF. As DNA, the CDR3 is TGTGCCAGCAGCTCTTATTACTTACAGGGGGACTCCTACAATGAGCAGTTCTTC.

J is TRBJ1-6 and V is TRBV30; TRBD1 might be the D (5 bases). Per the germline V gene, CDR1 is GTSNPN and CDR2 is SVGIG (reference sequence). Trimming shortened V by 3 bases and J by 3 bases, and 9 bases separated the two germline ends. This CDR3 is 14 amino acids long. Here the CDR3 reads CAWRAGFYNSPLHF. The CDR3 DNA follows: TGTGCCTGGAGGGCAGGGTTCTATAATTCACCCCTCCACTTT.

The chain couples TRBV11-2 to TRBJ1-5; no clear D gene. Per the germline V gene, CDR1 is SGHAT and CDR2 is FQNNGV. V was cut by 3 bases and J by 3 bases, with 15 bases left in between. This CDR3 spans 16 amino acids. Written as DNA, the CDR3 is TGTGCCAGCAGCTTTGAGACATTCCCCTACAATCAGCCCCAGCATTTT. Translation gives CASSFETFPYNQPQHF. The entire variable domain, with the rest obtained from reference TRBV11-2 and TRBJ1-5, is as follows: EAGVAQSPRYKIIEKRQSVAFWCNPISGHATLYWYQQILGQGPKLLIQFQNNGVVDDSQLPKDRFSAERLKGVDSTLKIQPAKLEDSAVYLCASSFETFPYNQPQHFGDGTRLSIL.

This chain uses TRBV25-1 with TRBJ2-3; 9 bases fit TRBD1. The trim removed 2 bases at V and 2 bases at J, leaving 5 bases unmatched. This CDR3 has 16 residues. The germline V gene has CDR1 MGHDK and CDR2 SYGVNS. This CDR3 is CASSERKQGATDTQYF. In nucleotides, the CDR3 is TGTGCCAGCAGTGAAAGAAAACAGGGGGCCACAGATACGCAGTATTTT.

The chain employs TRBV28 and TRBJ2-2, with 7 bases aligning to TRBD1. The J segment lost 3 bases and the V segment lost 3 bases, leaving 7 bases of the junction unmatched. The CDR3 loop spans 16 amino acids. The germline V gene encodes CDR1 MDHEN and CDR2 SYDVKM. The CDR3, as DNA: TGTGCCAGCAGTTTTGGGGACAGAGGTCACACCGGGGAGCTGTTTTTT. Translated: CASSFGDRGHTGELFF.

This clone appeared once. This sequence joins TRBV9 and TRBJ2-5; possible D gene TRBD2, 6 bases. V was pared by 0 bases and J by 2 bases, with 14 bases between. The CDR3 is 16 amino acids. CDR1 SGDLS and CDR2 YYNGEE come from the germline V gene. In nucleotides, the CDR3 is TGTGCCAGCAGCGTAGGCAGTAGCGGAAAACAAGAGACCCAGTACTTC. It is translated as CASSVGSSGKQETQYF. The full variable domain, completed using reference TRBV9 and TRBJ2-5, is DSGVTQTPKHLITATGQRVTLRCSPRSGDLSVYWYQQSLDQGLQFLIQYYNGEERAKGNILERFSAQQFPDLHSELNLSSLELGDSALYFCASSVGSSGKQETQYFGPGTRLLVL.

The chain carries TRBV14 and TRBJ2-1, with D possibly TRBD2 on 5 matching bases. Between the trimmed V and J ends, which lost 3 bases and 6 bases, there was a span of 12 bases. Germline V gene data show CDR1 as SGHDN and CDR2 as FVKESK. This CDR3 has 14 residues. In DNA form, the CDR3 reads TGTGCCAGCAGCCAGGCCCCTCGGGGCAATGAGCAGTTCTTC. It yields the protein CASSQAPRGNEQFF.

The chain employs TRBV3-1 (or the pseudogene TRBV3-2) and TRBJ2-7; 14 positions agree with TRBD2. The CDR3 contains 17 residues. V lost 3 bases, J lost 0 bases, and 4 bases stayed unmatched. The germline CDR1 and CDR2 sequences are LGHDT and YNNKEL (reference sequence). This CDR3 reads CASSQGLAGAHSYEQYF. In nucleotides, the CDR3 is TGTGCCAGCAGCCAGGGACTAGCGGGAGCTCACTCCTACGAGCAGTACTTC.

The chain combines TRBV4-1 with TRBJ1-1; D perhaps matches TRBD1 (6 bases). CDR3 length equals 21 residues. Trimming pared 4 bases from V and 3 bases from J, leaving 33 bases between. Germline V gives CDR1 MGHRA, CDR2 YSYEKL. The chain's CDR3 is CASSLIQEPRDTTILDTEAFF. In DNA, the CDR3 is TGCGCCAGCAGCCTTATACAAGAGCCCCGGGACACAACTATCCTAGACACTGAAGCTTTCTTT.

The chain joins TRBV7-6 to TRBJ2-7, with TRBD1 identical over 9 bases. Per germline, CDR1 SGHVS and CDR2 FNYEAQ. V lost 3 bases, J lost 1 base, and 4 bases stayed unmatched. CDR3 length: 15 residues. The DNA of the CDR3 is TGTGCCAGCAGCTTCCAGACAGGGGGGTCCTACGAGCAGTACTTC. It specifies CASSFQTGGSYEQYF.

The V and J genes are TRBV28 and TRBJ1-5, with D unresolved. The V and J ends lost 8 bases and 2 bases respectively, with 16 bases between them. Per germline, CDR1 MDHEN and CDR2 SYDVKM. CDR3 length: 15 residues. The CDR3 region is CASRLDRVGNQPQHF. Here the CDR3 DNA reads TGTGCCAGCCGATTAGACCGGGTGGGCAATCAGCCCCAGCATTTT.

The chain has TRBV19 and TRBJ2-1; D is unresolved. The CDR3 has 11 residues. V was shortened by 7 bases and J by 8 bases, with 9 bases between the two germline ends. Germline lookup yields CDR1 LNHDA and CDR2 SQIVND (reference sequence). The CDR3 DNA is TGTGCCAGTAAATCAGGCGATGAGCAGTTCTTC. Translating gives CASKSGDEQFF.

The V gene is TRBV7-3, the J gene TRBJ2-1; D not certain. Germline assignment: CDR1 SGHTA and CDR2 FQGTGA. V was pared by 2 bases and J by 5 bases, with 13 bases between. The length of the CDR3 is 15 residues. CDR3 loop: CASSLPSSPHNEQFF. The CDR3 coding sequence is TGTGCCAGCAGCTTACCTTCCTCCCCCCACAATGAGCAGTTCTTC.

The V gene is TRBV2, the J gene TRBJ1-3, with D possibly being TRBD1 (6 bases). The germline gives CDR1 SNHLY, CDR2 FYNNEI. V gave up 7 bases and J gave up 2 bases, with 9 bases separating them. There are 13 residues in the CDR3. The CDR3 nucleotides read TGTGCCAGCACAGGGGAAGCTGGAAACACCATATATTTT. Translated: CASTGEAGNTIYF.

This sequence joins TRBV5-5 and TRBJ1-1; D gene unclear. Germline assignment: CDR1 SGHKS and CDR2 YYEKEE (reference sequence). Trimming shortened V by 0 bases and J by 10 bases, and 13 bases separated the two germline ends. The CDR3 sequence is 13 residues long. DNA of the CDR3: TGTGCCAGCAGCTTGGTGGGCTCCCTTCTAGCTTTCTTT. It codes for CASSLVGSLLAFF.

The J gene is TRBJ2-1, the V gene TRBV5-1; TRBD1 aligns across 12 bases. The CDR3 extends over 15 amino acids. Germline CDR1 is SGHRS and CDR2 is YFSETQ. J gave up 7 bases and V 5 bases, and 7 bases lay outside the gene matches. CDR3 DNA: TGCGCCAGCAGACTCCGGGACAGGGGGCTTAATGAGCAGTTCTTC. It is translated as CASRLRDRGLNEQFF.

The chain couples TRBV5-4 to TRBJ1-2; TRBD1 aligns across 7 bases. The CDR3 runs to 15 residues. The junction had 4 bases not matched to a gene; V was cut back by 0 bases and J by 2 bases. Germline V lookup: CDR1 SGHNT, CDR2 YYREEE (reference sequence). CDR3 sequence reads: CASSLEGGRNYGYTF. In DNA form, the CDR3 reads TGTGCCAGCAGCTTGGAAGGGGGCCGGAACTATGGCTACACCTTC. The full variable domain, its missing parts supplied by reference TRBV5-4 and TRBJ1-2, is ETGVTQSPTHLIKTRGQQVTLRCSSQSGHNTVSWYQQALGQGPQFIFQYYREEENGRGNFPPRFSGLQFPNYSSELNVNALELDDSALYLCASSLEGGRNYGYTFGSGTRLTVV.

This clone was seen only once. The gene calls are TRBV5-8 and TRBJ1-5; tentatively, D is TRBD1 (6 bases). The germline V and J ends were trimmed by 5 bases and 4 bases, with 22 bases remaining between them. The length of the CDR3 is 17 residues. Germline loops: CDR1 SGHTS, CDR2 YDEGEE. The CDR3 DNA reads as TGTGCCAGCAGTTCGGACAGCGTTATAGCAGAAAATCAGCCCCAGCATTTT. Protein: CASSSDSVIAENQPQHF. Together with reference TRBV5-8 and TRBJ1-5, the CDR3 gives the full variable domain: EAGVTQSPTHLIKTRGQQATLRCSPISGHTSVYWYQQALGLGLQFLLWYDEGEERNRGNFPPRFSGRQFPNYSSELNVNALELEDSALYLCASSSDSVIAENQPQHFGDGTRLSIL.

The rearrangement uses TRBV27 and TRBJ1-5, with TRBD1 identical over 8 bases. The V segment lost 5 bases and the J segment 0 bases; nucleotides outside the gene matches: 9. The CDR3 length is 17 residues. Looked up from germline, CDR1 is MNHEY and CDR2 is SMNVEV (reference sequence). In DNA form, the CDR3 reads TGTGCCAGCAGTACCTTACAGGGGGGATTTAGCAATCAGCCCCAGCATTTT. This gives the protein CASSTLQGGFSNQPQHF.

Only a few counts were recorded for this clone. This sequence joins TRBV4-1 and TRBJ1-3, with D hard to call. Looked up from germline, CDR1 is MGHRA and CDR2 is YSYEKL. The CDR3 totals 17 residues. V lost 4 bases and J lost 0, with 16 bases in between. CDR3 protein: CASSRGGLILSGNTIYF. In DNA, the CDR3 is TGCGCCAGCAGCCGCGGCGGACTTATCCTCTCTGGAAACACCATATATTTT.

This chain uses TRBV28 with TRBJ1-1; no clear D gene. This CDR3 has 12 amino acids. Germline assignment: CDR1 MDHEN and CDR2 SYDVKM. V was clipped by 2 bases and J by 6 bases, with 7 bases between them. The CDR3 sequence: CASSLATAEAFF. For the CDR3, the DNA is TGTGCCAGCAGTTTAGCCACAGCTGAAGCTTTCTTT.

The chain joins TRBV28 to TRBJ1-1; TRBD1 might be the D (5 bases). The germline CDR1 and CDR2 sequences are MDHEN and SYDVKM. CDR3 length equals 16 residues. V was cut by 4 bases and J by 3 bases, with 18 bases left in between. CDR3 coding DNA: TGTGCCAGCAGTTATTGGGGGGTTTTGTTGGACACTGAAGCTTTCTTT. It translates to CASSYWGVLLDTEAFF.

The chain combines TRBV20-1 with TRBJ1-1; D is uncertain. V was clipped by 2 bases and J by 5 bases, with 6 bases between them. The CDR3 spans 11 residues. Germline V CDR1 and CDR2: DFQATT, SNEGSKA (reference sequence). CDR3: CSARPGTEAFF. CDR3 bases: TGCAGTGCTAGACCGGGGACTGAAGCTTTCTTT.

The V call is TRBV6-5, the J call TRBJ2-1, with D tentatively TRBD2 (5 bases). Germline CDR1 is MNHEY and CDR2 is SVGAGI. The V gene lost 6 bases and the J gene lost 0 bases, with 12 bases spanning the gap. The CDR3 spans 15 residues. For the CDR3, the DNA is TGTGCCAGCAGACCCACACGGGGCTCCTACAATGAGCAGTTCTTC. Translation: CASRPTRGSYNEQFF.

A word on this clone: Other DNA sequences in the sample encode the same CDR3. The chain recombines TRBV7-2 with TRBJ1-1, with TRBD1 matching over 7 bases. CDR1 is SGHTA, CDR2 FQGNSA, per germline. This CDR3 region has 14 residues. The J segment lost 1 base and the V segment lost 3 bases, leaving 2 bases of the junction unmatched. CDR3 sequence: CASSFDRANTEAFF. As DNA, the CDR3 is TGTGCCAGCAGCTTTGACAGGGCGAACACTGAAGCTTTCTTT.

V is TRBV21-1 and J is TRBJ2-3; TRBD1, the D gene given by the table, was not confirmed from the DNA. TRBV21-1 is assigned pseudogene status. The CDR3 consists of 16 residues. In DNA, the CDR3 is TGTGCCAGCAGCAAAGGCGGCGCAGGGGGCTTAGATACGCAGTATTTT. Translated, it gives CASSKGGAGGLDTQYF.

V gene TRBV7-9 combines with J gene TRBJ2-4; TRBD1 aligns across 8 bases. CDR3 length: 12 residues. Trimming at V came to 4 bases and at J to 8 bases, leaving 1 base not matched to a gene. Germline CDR1 SEHNR, CDR2 FQNEAQ (reference sequence). The CDR3, as DNA: TGTGCCAGCAGCTCGACAGGGGACATTCAGTACTTC. It encodes CASSSTGDIQYF.

The gene calls are TRBV6-5 and TRBJ2-1, with D unclear. Trimming cost V 4 bases and J 2 bases, with 15 bases left between them. This CDR3 has 16 amino acids. Per the germline V gene, CDR1 is MNHEY and CDR2 is SVGAGI. The DNA of the CDR3 is TGTGCCAGCAGTTCCCCGGGTGGCCGGACCTACAATGAGCAGTTCTTC. Translation gives CASSSPGGRTYNEQFF.

The chain joins TRBV4-1 to TRBJ2-1; TRBD1 agrees at 8 bases. The germline CDR1 and CDR2 sequences are MGHRA and YSYEKL. This CDR3 has 16 residues. V was clipped by 1 base and J by 6 bases; unmatched bases: 8. Here the CDR3 DNA reads TGCGCCAGCAGCCAAGTTGGGACAGGCGAGTTCAATGAGCAGTTCTTC. Translated, it gives CASSQVGTGEFNEQFF.

The genes are TRBV11-3 and TRBJ2-6, with D hard to call. Trimming left V 5 bases short and J 1 base short, with 18 bases between. Germline V gene sequence: CDR1 SGHNT, CDR2 YENEEA. The CDR3 is 18 residues long. CDR3: CASSHVPPVPSGANVLTF. DNA for the CDR3: TGTGCCAGCAGCCACGTCCCCCCGGTTCCTTCTGGGGCCAACGTCCTGACTTTC.